Presented here are 26 T cell receptor beta chains from one specimen sequenced in a study of blood T cell repertoires in COVID-19. Assay used: immunoSEQ multiplex PCR; TCRdb lists only in-frame clones, some missing. The profile covers over 130,000 clones, with about 80% appearing a single time and 4% taken by the ten largest. The specimen sequenced was peripheral blood. The receptors were gathered from a woman aged 55-70 years with acute or convalescent COVID-19.

The chain combines TRBV6-6 with TRBJ1-1; 9 nucleotides line up with TRBD1. Germline lookup yields CDR1 MNHNY and CDR2 SVGAGI (reference sequence). Trimming at V came to 5 bases and at J to 2 bases, leaving 3 bases not matched to a gene. This CDR3 spans 14 amino acids. CDR3 DNA: TGTGCCAGCAGTCCGGGACAGGGAAACACTGAAGCTTTCTTT. Its translation: CASSPGQGNTEAFF.

This chain joins TRBV7-2 and TRBJ2-1; tentatively, D is TRBD2 (6 bases). This CDR3 is built from 14 residues. The germline gives CDR1 SGHTA, CDR2 FQGNSA. V was cut by 5 bases and J by 3 bases, with 11 bases left in between. The CDR3 region is CASSNRGNYNEQFF. Written as DNA, the CDR3 is TGTGCCAGCAGCAACCGGGGGAACTACAATGAGCAGTTCTTC. Combining the CDR3 with reference TRBV7-2 and TRBJ2-1 gives the whole variable domain GAGVSQSPSNKVTEKGKDVELRCDPISGHTALYWYRQSLGQGLEFLIYFQGNSAPDKSGLPSDRFSAERTGGSVSTLTIQRTQQEDSAVYLCASSNRGNYNEQFFGPGTRLTVL.

In this sample, this clone turned up a few times. The V call is TRBV5-5, the J call TRBJ2-7; 10 bases match TRBD1. CDR3 length: 15 amino acids. The ends lost 3 bases at V and 0 bases at J; junction bases unmatched: 3. The germline CDR1 and CDR2 sequences are SGHKS and YYEKEE (reference sequence). The CDR3 nucleotides read TGTGCCAGCAGCTGGGGACAGGGGAGCTCCTACGAGCAGTACTTC. Its translation is CASSWGQGSSYEQYF.

The chain links TRBV20-1 to TRBJ2-7, with D hard to call. Germline lookup yields CDR1 DFQATT and CDR2 SNEGSKA (reference sequence). V was cut by 3 bases and J by 6 bases, with 9 bases left in between. The CDR3 runs to 11 residues. CDR3 DNA: TGCAGTGCTAGTGACGGTTTCGAGCAGTACTTC. Translating gives CSASDGFEQYF.

The chain is built from TRBV27 and TRBJ2-3, with 11 bases aligning to TRBD2. The CDR3 is 18 residues long. J lost 2 bases, V lost 4 bases, and 11 bases had no gene match. The V gene's germline CDR1 is MNHEY and CDR2 SMNVEV (reference sequence). The DNA for the CDR3 is TGTGCCAGCAGTTCAACTAGCGGGAGCCTACTTCTCACAGATACGCAGTATTTT. Its translation is CASSSTSGSLLLTDTQYF.

The chain combines TRBV9 with TRBJ2-1; possible D gene TRBD1, 5 bases. Germline CDR1 reads SGDLS; CDR2 reads YYNGEE. The CDR3 spans 15 residues. With 3 bases removed from V and 1 base from J, the gap between germline ends came to 11 bases. DNA for the CDR3: TGTGCCAGCAGCGCGACCCAGGGTTCCTACAATGAGCAGTTCTTC. Its protein is CASSATQGSYNEQFF.

The chain carries TRBV5-5 and TRBJ1-1; D remains unclear. Germline values: CDR1 SGHKS, CDR2 YYEKEE (reference sequence). This CDR3 is built from 14 residues. Trimming shortened V by 3 bases and J by 0 bases, and 9 bases separated the two germline ends. The CDR3 here is CASSSGSLNTEAFF. CDR3 bases: TGTGCCAGCAGCTCCGGGTCCCTGAACACTGAAGCTTTCTTT.

This clone was counted between two and nine times. The rearrangement links TRBV9 to TRBJ2-7, with 10 bases aligning to TRBD1. Trimming took 2 bases from V and 3 from J; bases not matched to a gene: 5. Germline V CDR1 and CDR2: SGDLS, YYNGEE. The CDR3 is made up of 15 amino acids. CDR3 nucleotide sequence: TGTGCCAGCAGCGTCTCCGGGACAGGGGTCTACGAGCAGTACTTC. Translation gives CASSVSGTGVYEQYF.

The chain couples TRBV18 to TRBJ1-1, with unresolved D. CDR3 length: 15 residues. The germline CDR1 and CDR2 sequences are KGHSH and LQKENI. The germline V and J ends were trimmed by 0 bases and 2 bases, with 10 bases remaining between them. CDR3 protein: CASSPPARFNTEAFF. CDR3 coding DNA: TGTGCCAGCTCACCACCAGCCCGTTTTAACACTGAAGCTTTCTTT.

This chain links TRBV7-8 with TRBJ2-1; D is possibly TRBD1 (6 bases). Trimming removed 0 bases from V and 0 bases from J, with 9 bases in between. This CDR3 has 16 residues. In germline, CDR1 is SGHVS, CDR2 FQNEAQ. CDR3 bases: TGTGCCAGCAGCTTAGCAGGGGGAACCTCCTACAATGAGCAGTTCTTC. Protein sequence: CASSLAGGTSYNEQFF. Complete variable domain (other parts from reference TRBV7-8 and TRBJ2-1): GAGVSQSPRYKVAKRGQDVALRCDPISGHVSLFWYQQALGQGPEFLTYFQNEAQLDKSGLPSDRFFAERPEGSVSTLKIQRTQQEDSAVYLCASSLAGGTSYNEQFFGPGTRLTVL.

This clone has only a few counts. The chain employs TRBV14 and TRBJ1-3; 8 bases match TRBD1. The germline gives CDR1 SGHDN, CDR2 FVKESK. Losses at the gene ends were 1 base for V and 7 bases for J; bases not matched to a gene: 9. This CDR3 region has 16 residues. CDR3 coding DNA: TGTGCCAGCAGCCAAGGATCGGGCAGGGGGCTGAACACCATATATTTT. This translates into CASSQGSGRGLNTIYF.

The table lists this clone with a count of one. The chain couples TRBV15 to TRBJ2-3, with D unresolved. V gave up 3 bases and J gave up 5 bases, with 6 bases separating them. CDR1 is LNHNV and CDR2 is YYDKDF in the germline V gene (reference sequence). CDR3 length: 12 residues. The CDR3 bases are TGTGCCACCAGCAGGGCCTTAGATACGCAGTATTTT. Its protein is CATSRALDTQYF. The full variable domain, its missing parts supplied by reference TRBV15 and TRBJ2-3, is DAMVIQNPRYQVTQFGKPVTLSCSQTLNHNVMYWYQQKSSQAPKLLFHYYDKDFNNEADTPDNFQSRRPNTSFCFLDIRSPGLGDTAMYLCATSRALDTQYFGPGTRLTVL.

The genes are TRBV11-2 and TRBJ1-5; D is ambiguous. Germline-derived CDR1 and CDR2 are SGHAT and FQNNGV. This CDR3 is built from 13 residues. V was shortened by 0 bases and J by 5 bases, with 5 bases between the two germline ends. CDR3 DNA sequence: TGTGCCAGCAGCTTAGACCCTGATCAGCCCCAGCATTTT. Protein: CASSLDPDQPQHF.

This clone was seen a single time. This chain links TRBV19 with TRBJ2-5; 7 bases agree with TRBD2. This CDR3 spans 13 amino acids. The J segment lost 3 bases and the V segment lost 9 bases, leaving 7 bases of the junction unmatched. The V gene's germline CDR1 is LNHDA and CDR2 SQIVND (reference sequence). The CDR3 coding sequence is TGTGCCAGCTCTTGGGGACTAAAAGAGACCCAGTACTTC. It encodes CASSWGLKETQYF.

This clone has only a few counts. The chain links TRBV7-2 to TRBJ2-2; D is undetermined. CDR1 and CDR2 (germline): SGHTA, FQGNSA. The CDR3 covers 13 residues. Trimming shortened V by 5 bases and J by 2 bases, and 6 bases separated the two germline ends. CDR3: CASSPYNTGELFF. The CDR3 DNA is TGTGCCAGCAGCCCGTATAACACCGGGGAGCTGTTTTTT.

The chain couples TRBV28 to TRBJ2-1; D might be TRBD2 (6 bases). Germline CDR1 MDHEN, CDR2 SYDVKM. The ends were cut back, 2 bases at V and 10 bases at J, with 12 bases in the middle. The CDR3 has 13 amino acids. Written as DNA, the CDR3 is TGTGCCAGCAGTTTACGGGGGTCAATGGAGCAGTTCTTC. As protein: CASSLRGSMEQFF.

This chain joins TRBV6-2 or TRBV6-3 and TRBJ2-5; D is ambiguous. Trimming removed 5 bases at V and 5 bases at J, with 6 bases between. The CDR3 has 11 amino acids. Germline-derived CDR1 and CDR2 are MNHEY and SVGEGT. CDR3 nucleotides: TGTGCCAGCAGTATGGCTGAGACCCAGTACTTC. It yields the protein CASSMAETQYF.

This clone occurred a few times. The rearrangement joins TRBV28 to TRBJ2-2; 9 nucleotides align to TRBD2. Germline lookup yields CDR1 MDHEN and CDR2 SYDVKM. Germline trimming cut 6 bases from V and 5 bases from J; bases unmatched to any gene: 10. The CDR3 loop spans 16 amino acids. The CDR3 loop is CASRLRAGGGTGELFF. Here the CDR3 DNA reads TGTGCCAGCAGGCTCCGGGCGGGAGGGGGTACCGGGGAGCTGTTTTTT.

The chain is built from TRBV7-3 and TRBJ2-5; TRBD2 matches 11 bases. The CDR3 length is 17 residues. Germline trimming cut 2 bases from V and 5 bases from J; bases unmatched to any gene: 10. In germline, CDR1 is SGHTA, CDR2 FQGTGA. The CDR3 reads CASSLLGRLAGWETQYF. The CDR3 nucleotides read TGTGCCAGCAGCTTATTGGGTCGACTAGCGGGATGGGAGACCCAGTACTTC.

The chain is built from TRBV5-1 and TRBJ1-2, with TRBD1 matching over 7 bases. J lost 6 bases, V lost 4 bases, and 3 bases had no gene match. The CDR3 extends over 12 amino acids. The germline V gene encodes CDR1 SGHRS and CDR2 YFSETQ. The CDR3 reads CASSPGQDGYTF. DNA for the CDR3: TGCGCCAGCAGCCCCGGACAGGATGGCTACACCTTC.

This clone has at least ten counts. The V and J genes are TRBV15 and TRBJ1-4, with D possibly TRBD1 on 6 matching bases. CDR1 is LNHNV and CDR2 is YYDKDF in the germline V gene (reference sequence). This CDR3 has 15 amino acids. Between the trimmed V and J ends, which lost 1 base and 8 bases, there was a span of 14 bases. This chain's CDR3 is CATSRAGVKGEKLFF. CDR3 bases: TGTGCCACCAGCAGAGCAGGGGTTAAGGGGGAAAAACTGTTTTTT.

The chain employs TRBV7-6 and TRBJ2-1; D possibly corresponds to TRBD1 (6 bases). Trimming removed 5 bases at V and 1 base at J, with 12 bases between. Germline lookup yields CDR1 SGHVS and CDR2 FNYEAQ. The CDR3 contains 15 residues. CDR3 DNA: TGTGCCAGCAGCGATCCTAGGGGGTCCTACAATGAGCAGTTCTTC. The encoded protein is CASSDPRGSYNEQFF. Filled out from reference TRBV7-6 and TRBJ2-1, the complete variable domain reads GAGVSQSPRYKVTKRGQDVALRCDPISGHVSLYWYRQALGQGPEFLTYFNYEAQQDKSGLPNDRFSAERPEGSISTLTIQRTEQRDSAMYRCASSDPRGSYNEQFFGPGTRLTVL.

This clone is a singleton in its sample. The chain uses TRBV9 and TRBJ2-7, with D possibly matching TRBD2 (5 bases). CDR1 and CDR2 (germline): SGDLS, YYNGEE. The CDR3 length is 14 residues. Deletions cut 0 bases from V and 2 bases from J, with 9 bases between. This chain's CDR3 is CASSVAGNTYEQYF. For the CDR3, the DNA is TGTGCCAGCAGCGTAGCGGGAAATACCTACGAGCAGTACTTC.

V is TRBV28 and J is TRBJ2-7, with 8 bases lining up with TRBD1. V was pared by 3 bases and J by 3 bases, with 4 bases of the junction left unmatched. There are 14 residues in the CDR3. The germline CDR1 and CDR2 sequences are MDHEN and SYDVKM. The CDR3 bases are TGTGCCAGCAGTTTTCCAGGGGGCTTCTACGAGCAGTACTTC. Its protein product is CASSFPGGFYEQYF.

The chain carries TRBV9 and TRBJ1-3; a possible D gene is TRBD1 (5 bases). The germline V gene has CDR1 SGDLS and CDR2 YYNGEE. The CDR3 sequence is 16 residues long. With 4 bases removed from V and 2 bases from J, the gap between germline ends came to 16 bases. Here the CDR3 reads CASSTDVGRPGNTIYF. CDR3 in DNA: TGTGCCAGCAGCACAGACGTGGGGCGTCCTGGAAACACCATATATTTT.

The chain joins TRBV11-3 to TRBJ1-3, with TRBD1 as a possible D gene (5 bases). The V end lost 2 bases, the J end lost 0 bases, and 11 bases lay between the germline ends. Germline CDR1 is SGHNT and CDR2 is YENEEA. There are 16 residues in the CDR3. The CDR3 coding sequence is TGTGCCAGCAGCTTACAAGGGGCCCACTCTGGAAACACCATATATTTT. Amino acids: CASSLQGAHSGNTIYF.